Listed below are T cell receptor beta chains from one sample, sequenced in a study of cytomegalovirus exposure and HLA in healthy donors. Using immunoSEQ multiplex PCR, the repertoire was profiled, and TCRdb retains in-frame clones only, with some absent. The sample records 150,000 to 200,000 clones, 60% to 80% being singletons. The sample consisted of PBMCs. These receptor sequences come from a man between 18 and 35 years old in good health and CMV-seropositive. CDR3s leave out the opening cysteine and the closing phenylalanine or tryptophan. Fields, in order: V gene, CDR3 protein.

TRBV4-2 ASSQEASTDTQY
TRBV7-3 ASSLGLAGGREQF
TRBV19 ASSSTSLNTDTQY
TRBV5-8 ASSLSGQNFDGYT
TRBV14 ASSPGPEAF
TRBV2 ASSDTSGRSYEQY
TRBV19 ARTFRQAISGANVLT
TRBV6-5 ASSSGVRRGTDTQY
TRBV7-2 ASSSSPRYNEQY
TRBV5-1 ASSASGGRATEAF
TRBV25-1 ASSPGQGLAGRETQY
TRBV5-6 ASSAAGQTRIST
TRBV7-9 ASSSFSAEAYNEQF
TRBV27 ASKAQGYEQY
TRBV5-4 ASSLRGLETDEQF
TRBV7-8 ASSSPGRAGGVSYEQY
TRBV28 ASSLRAGGSYEQY
TRBV6-1 ASSRDFGGTDTQY
TRBV9 ASSADSSGYT
TRBV5-8 ASSGLRSGGRAYNEQF
TRBV5-4 ASSSLPSANEKLF
TRBV7-9 ASSLPVTDTQY
TRBV28 ASTQRGGDSYEQY
TRBV5-1 ASSPISRLSGARGTQY
TRBV4-1 ASSRGLAGGPRNNEQF
TRBV6-1 ASRNGTGGLDEQF
TRBV30 AWGKPGQDQETQY
TRBV5-1 ASSLRLRDTQY
TRBV7-9 ASSYQSGDTQY
TRBV7-2 ASSPGLAEYEQY
TRBV19 ASRTGSEQY
TRBV7-9 ASSLSGEQY
TRBV7-7 ASSLGSGSLDEQF
TRBV28 ASRPSTGRHQGYT
TRBV6-4 ASSPESTDTQY
TRBV2 ASRLTWTSGSYEQY
TRBV7-8 ASSLAHRSSDTQY
TRBV27 ASSVEAGVAYEQY
TRBV7-9 ASSSRFIGEEN
TRBV29-1 SVRGLGSYGYT
TRBV7-9 ASSLDGGNTDTQY
TRBV25-1 ASSGPLGAGEKLF
TRBV6-1 ASRTSGTLGNEQF
TRBV28 ASSLTGANTGELF
TRBV28 ASRRLADYEQY
TRBV29-1 SVATDTYEKLF
TRBV6-1 ASGLAVTYEQY
TRBV28 ASSTRTGGREKLF
TRBV28 ASRATTGTEAF
TRBV5-1 ASSLVRDRAEQY
TRBV5-4 ASSLAFWLAGGLF